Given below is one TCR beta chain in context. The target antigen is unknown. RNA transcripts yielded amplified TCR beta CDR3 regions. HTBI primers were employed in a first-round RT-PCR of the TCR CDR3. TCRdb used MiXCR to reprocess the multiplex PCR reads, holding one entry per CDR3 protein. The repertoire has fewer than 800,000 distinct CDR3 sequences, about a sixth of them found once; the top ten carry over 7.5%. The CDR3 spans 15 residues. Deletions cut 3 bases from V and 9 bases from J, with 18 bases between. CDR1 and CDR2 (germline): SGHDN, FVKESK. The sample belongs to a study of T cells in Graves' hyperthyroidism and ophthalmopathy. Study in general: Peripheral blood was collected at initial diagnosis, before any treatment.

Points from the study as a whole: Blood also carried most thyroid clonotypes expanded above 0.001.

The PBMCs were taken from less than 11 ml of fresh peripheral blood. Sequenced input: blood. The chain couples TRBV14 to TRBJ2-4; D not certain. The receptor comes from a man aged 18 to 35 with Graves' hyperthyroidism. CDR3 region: CASSHPLTLMAIQYF. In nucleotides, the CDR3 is TGTGCCAGCAGCCATCCCCTAACCCTTATGGCCATTCAGTACTTC.